This entry concerns a single TCR beta chain. The record originates from a study of blood T cell repertoires in COVID-19. Study-wide context: In each case, the material was cDNA or gDNA derived from T cells, B-cell-depleted T cells, or PBMCs.

Original analysis: Amplification of reference gene primers was used by the study to estimate nucleated cell counts. Assay: immunoSEQ multiplex PCR; the TCRdb copy retains only in-frame clones and omits some. The D gene and trimming were derived from the DNA, and the V and J assignments and clone size from that table. The table records about 38,000 clones, 87% of them present only once. The CDR3 contains 12 residues. CDR1 is MNHEY, CDR2 SMNVEV, per germline (reference sequence). Trimming at V came to 7 bases and at J to 7 bases, leaving 2 bases not matched to a gene. V gene TRBV27 combines with J gene TRBJ1-5; 9 bases are a match to TRBD1. Sample: peripheral blood. This clonotype was obtained from a man aged 45-60 years with active or convalescent COVID-19. CDR3: CASKDRGQPQHF. The DNA of the CDR3 is TGTGCCAGCAAGGACAGGGGCCAGCCCCAGCATTTT.